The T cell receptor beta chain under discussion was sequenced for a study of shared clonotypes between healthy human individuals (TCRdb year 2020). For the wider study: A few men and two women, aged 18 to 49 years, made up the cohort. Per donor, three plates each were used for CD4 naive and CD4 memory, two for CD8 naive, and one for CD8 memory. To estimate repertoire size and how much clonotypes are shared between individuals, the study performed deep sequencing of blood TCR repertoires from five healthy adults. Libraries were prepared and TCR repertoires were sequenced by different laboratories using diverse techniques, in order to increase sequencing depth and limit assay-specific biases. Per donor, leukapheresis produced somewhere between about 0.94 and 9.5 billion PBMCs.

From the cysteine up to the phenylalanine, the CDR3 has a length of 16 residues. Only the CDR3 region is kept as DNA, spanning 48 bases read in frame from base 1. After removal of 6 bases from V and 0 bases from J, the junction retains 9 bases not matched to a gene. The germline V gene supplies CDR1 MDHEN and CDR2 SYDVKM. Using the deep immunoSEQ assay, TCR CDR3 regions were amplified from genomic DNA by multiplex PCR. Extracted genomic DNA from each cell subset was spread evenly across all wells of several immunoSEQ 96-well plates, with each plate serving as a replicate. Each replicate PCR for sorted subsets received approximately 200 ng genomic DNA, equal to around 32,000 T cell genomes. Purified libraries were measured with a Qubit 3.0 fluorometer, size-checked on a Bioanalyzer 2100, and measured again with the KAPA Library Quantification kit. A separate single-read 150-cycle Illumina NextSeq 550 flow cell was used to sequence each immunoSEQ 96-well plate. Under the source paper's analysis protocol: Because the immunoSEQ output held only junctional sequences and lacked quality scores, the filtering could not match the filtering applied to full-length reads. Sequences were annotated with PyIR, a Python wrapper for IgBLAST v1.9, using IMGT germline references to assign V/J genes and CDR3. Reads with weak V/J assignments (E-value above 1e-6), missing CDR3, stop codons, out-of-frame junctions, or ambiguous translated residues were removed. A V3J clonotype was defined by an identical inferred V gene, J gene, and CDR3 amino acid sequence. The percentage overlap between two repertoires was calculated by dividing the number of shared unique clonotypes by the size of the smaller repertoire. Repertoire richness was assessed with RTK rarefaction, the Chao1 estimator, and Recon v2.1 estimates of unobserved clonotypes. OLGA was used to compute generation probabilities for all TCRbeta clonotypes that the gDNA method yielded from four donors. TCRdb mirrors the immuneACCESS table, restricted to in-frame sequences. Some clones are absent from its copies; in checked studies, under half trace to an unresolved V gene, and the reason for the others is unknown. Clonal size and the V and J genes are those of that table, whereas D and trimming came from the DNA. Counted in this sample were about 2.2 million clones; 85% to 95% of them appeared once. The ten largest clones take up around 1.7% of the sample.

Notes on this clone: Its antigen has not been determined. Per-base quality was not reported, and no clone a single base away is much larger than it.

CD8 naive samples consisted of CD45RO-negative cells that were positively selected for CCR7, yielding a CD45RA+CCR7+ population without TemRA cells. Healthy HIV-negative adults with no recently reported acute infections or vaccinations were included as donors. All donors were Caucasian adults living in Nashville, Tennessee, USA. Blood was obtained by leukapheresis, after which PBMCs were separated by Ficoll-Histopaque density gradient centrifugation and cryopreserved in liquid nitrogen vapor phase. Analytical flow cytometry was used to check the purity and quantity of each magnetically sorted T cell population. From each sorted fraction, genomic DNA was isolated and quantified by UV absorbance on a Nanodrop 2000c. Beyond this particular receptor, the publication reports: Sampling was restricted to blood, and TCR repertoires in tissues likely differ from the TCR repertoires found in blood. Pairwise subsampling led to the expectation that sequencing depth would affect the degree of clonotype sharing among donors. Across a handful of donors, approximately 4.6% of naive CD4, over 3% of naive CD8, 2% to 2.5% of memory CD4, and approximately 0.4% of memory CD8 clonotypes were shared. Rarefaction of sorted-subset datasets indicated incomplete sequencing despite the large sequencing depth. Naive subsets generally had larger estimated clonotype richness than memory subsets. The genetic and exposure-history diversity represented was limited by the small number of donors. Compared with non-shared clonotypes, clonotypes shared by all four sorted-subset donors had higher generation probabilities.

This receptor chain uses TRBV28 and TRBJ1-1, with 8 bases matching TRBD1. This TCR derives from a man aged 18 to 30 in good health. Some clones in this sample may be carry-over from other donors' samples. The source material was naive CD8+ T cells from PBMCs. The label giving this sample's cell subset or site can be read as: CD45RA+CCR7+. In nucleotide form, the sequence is TGTGCCAGCAGCCTCCGACAGGGGACTCTGAACACTGAAGCTTTCTTT. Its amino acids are CASSLRQGTLNTEAFF.